These 4 T cell receptor beta chains originate from one sample sequenced in a study of blood T cell repertoires in COVID-19. Using immunoSEQ multiplex PCR, the repertoire was profiled, and TCRdb retains in-frame clones only, with some absent. The sample gives 100,000 to 150,000 clones, over 70% of which show up once; about 6.3% is in the top ten. Sequenced input: peripheral blood. These TCRs come from a man of 80 years or more with active or convalescent COVID-19.

The chain is built from TRBV12-3 or TRBV12-4 and TRBJ2-7, with 10 bases identical to TRBD1. The CDR3 totals 13 residues. The J segment lost 12 bases and the V segment lost 4 bases, leaving 9 bases of the junction unmatched. The CDR3 coding sequence is TGTGCCAGCAGTTCCTATCCCGACAGGGGGCTGTACTTC. Its protein is CASSSYPDRGLYF.

The chain uses TRBV5-1 and TRBJ1-1; maybe TRBD1 (5 bases). V lost 4 bases to trimming and J lost 5 bases, with 15 bases between them. Germline assignment: CDR1 SGHRS and CDR2 YFSETQ. The CDR3 contains 14 residues. The CDR3 sequence is CASSQSGAGTEAFF. The CDR3 nucleotides are TGCGCCAGCAGCCAGAGCGGGGCGGGGACTGAAGCTTTCTTT.

The chain combines TRBV28 with TRBJ2-2; D perhaps matches TRBD1 (5 bases). Germline CDR1 reads MDHEN; CDR2 reads SYDVKM. The CDR3 contains 15 residues. V lost 7 bases and J lost 5, with 17 bases in between. Here the CDR3 DNA reads TGTGCCAGCAATAACAGGACCATGAGAACCGGGGAGCTGTTTTTT. Its translation: CASNNRTMRTGELFF.

This clone was seen once. Other DNA sequences in this specimen translate into the identical CDR3. The chain uses TRBV11-2 and TRBJ1-2, with TRBD1 identical over 9 bases. Germline V gives CDR1 SGHAT, CDR2 FQNNGV. CDR3 length: 14 amino acids. With V trimmed by 4 bases and J by 2 bases, 2 bases remained unmatched. CDR3 in amino acids: CASSSTGGNYGYTF. DNA for the CDR3: TGTGCCAGCAGCTCGACAGGGGGGAACTATGGCTACACCTTC.